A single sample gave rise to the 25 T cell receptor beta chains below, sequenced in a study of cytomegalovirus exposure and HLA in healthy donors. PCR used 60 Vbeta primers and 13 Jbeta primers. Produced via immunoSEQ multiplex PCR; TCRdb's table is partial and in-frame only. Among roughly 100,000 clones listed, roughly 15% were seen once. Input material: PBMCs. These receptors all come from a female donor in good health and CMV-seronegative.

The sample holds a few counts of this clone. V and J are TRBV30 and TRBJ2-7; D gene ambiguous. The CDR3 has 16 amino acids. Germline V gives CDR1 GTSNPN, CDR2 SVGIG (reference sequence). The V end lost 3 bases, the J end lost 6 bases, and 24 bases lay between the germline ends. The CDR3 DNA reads TGTGCCTGGAGCCTGTATGGGCTTGCCAGCCCCAGCGAGCAGTACTTC. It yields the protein CAWSLYGLASPSEQYF. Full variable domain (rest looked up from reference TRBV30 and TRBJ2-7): SQTIHQWPATLVQPVGSPLSLECTVEGTSNPNLYWYRQAAGRGLQLLFYSVGIGQISSEVPQNLSASRPQDRQFILSSKKLLLSDSGFYLCAWSLYGLASPSEQYFGPGTRLTVT.

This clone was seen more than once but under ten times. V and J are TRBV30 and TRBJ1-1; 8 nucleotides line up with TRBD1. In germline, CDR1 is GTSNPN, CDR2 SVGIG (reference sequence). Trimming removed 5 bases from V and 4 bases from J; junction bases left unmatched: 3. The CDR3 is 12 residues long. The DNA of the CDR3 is TGTGCCTGGGACAGGGGAGGCACTGAAGCTTTCTTT. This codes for CAWDRGGTEAFF.

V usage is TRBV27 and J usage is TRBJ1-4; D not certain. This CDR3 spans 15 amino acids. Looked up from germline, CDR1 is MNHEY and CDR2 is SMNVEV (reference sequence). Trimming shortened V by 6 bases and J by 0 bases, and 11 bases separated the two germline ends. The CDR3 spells CASRLVSATNEKLFF. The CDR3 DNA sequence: TGTGCCAGCAGGCTCGTTAGTGCAACTAATGAAAAACTGTTTTTT.

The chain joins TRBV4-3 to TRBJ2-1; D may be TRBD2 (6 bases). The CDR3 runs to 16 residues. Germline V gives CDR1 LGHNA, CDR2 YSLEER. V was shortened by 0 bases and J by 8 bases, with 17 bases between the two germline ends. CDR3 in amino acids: CASSQDTGLSSYEQFF. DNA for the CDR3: TGCGCCAGCAGCCAAGACACCGGACTATCGAGCTATGAGCAGTTCTTC.

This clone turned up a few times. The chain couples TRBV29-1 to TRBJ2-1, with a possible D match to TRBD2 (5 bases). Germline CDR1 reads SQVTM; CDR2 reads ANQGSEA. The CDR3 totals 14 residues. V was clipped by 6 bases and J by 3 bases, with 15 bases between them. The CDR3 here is CSVRASGSYNEQFF. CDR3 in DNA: TGCAGCGTCCGGGCAAGTGGGAGCTACAATGAGCAGTTCTTC.

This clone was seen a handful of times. DNA of the CDR3: TGCAGTGCTAGAGACTCTTACGAGCAGTACTTC. Residues: CSARDSYEQYF. The chain couples TRBV20-1 to TRBJ2-7; D is unresolved. CDR3 length: 11 amino acids. Germline CDR1 reads DFQATT; CDR2 reads SNEGSKA (reference sequence). The V end lost 0 bases, the J end lost 4 bases, and 4 bases lay between the germline ends.

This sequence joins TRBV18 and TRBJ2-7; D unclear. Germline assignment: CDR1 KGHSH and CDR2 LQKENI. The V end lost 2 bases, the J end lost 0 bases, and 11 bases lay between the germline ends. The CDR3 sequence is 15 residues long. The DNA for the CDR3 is TGTGCCAGCTCACCAGGTGGGCAGGCCTCCTACGAGCAGTACTTC. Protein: CASSPGGQASYEQYF.

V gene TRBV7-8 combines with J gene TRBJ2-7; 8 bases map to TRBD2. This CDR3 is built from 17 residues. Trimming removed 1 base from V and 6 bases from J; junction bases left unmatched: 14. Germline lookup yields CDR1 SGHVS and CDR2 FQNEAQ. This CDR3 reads CASSLDRGGLGNIEQYF. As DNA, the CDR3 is TGTGCCAGCAGCTTAGACCGGGGGGGCCTCGGGAACATCGAGCAGTACTTC. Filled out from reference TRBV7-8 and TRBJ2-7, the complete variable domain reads GAGVSQSPRYKVAKRGQDVALRCDPISGHVSLFWYQQALGQGPEFLTYFQNEAQLDKSGLPSDRFFAERPEGSVSTLKIQRTQQEDSAVYLCASSLDRGGLGNIEQYFGPGTRLTVT.

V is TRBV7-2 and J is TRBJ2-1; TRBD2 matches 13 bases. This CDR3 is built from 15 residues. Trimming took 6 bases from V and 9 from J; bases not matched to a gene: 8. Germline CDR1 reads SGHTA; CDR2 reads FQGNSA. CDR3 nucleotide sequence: TGTGCCAGCAGTTCCGGACTAGCGGGAGTGGGTGAGCAGTTCTTC. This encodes CASSSGLAGVGEQFF.

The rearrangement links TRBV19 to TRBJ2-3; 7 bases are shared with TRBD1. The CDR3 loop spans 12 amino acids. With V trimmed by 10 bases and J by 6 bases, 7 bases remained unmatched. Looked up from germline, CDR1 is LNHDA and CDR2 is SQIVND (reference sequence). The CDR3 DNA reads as TGTGCCATCGGGACAGCGACCGATACGCAGTATTTT. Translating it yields CAIGTATDTQYF.

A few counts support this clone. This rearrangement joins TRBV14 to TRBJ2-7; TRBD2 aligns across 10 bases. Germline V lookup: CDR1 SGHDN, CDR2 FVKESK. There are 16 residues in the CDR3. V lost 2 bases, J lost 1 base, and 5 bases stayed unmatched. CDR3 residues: CASSQLSGRGSYEQYF. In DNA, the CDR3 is TGTGCCAGCAGCCAACTGAGCGGGAGGGGGTCCTACGAGCAGTACTTC.

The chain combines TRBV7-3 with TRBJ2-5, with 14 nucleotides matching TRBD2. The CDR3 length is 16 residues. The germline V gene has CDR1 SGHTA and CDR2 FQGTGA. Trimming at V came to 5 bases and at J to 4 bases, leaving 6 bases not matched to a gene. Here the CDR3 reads CASSIGGLAGVETQYF. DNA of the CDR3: TGTGCCAGCAGCATAGGGGGACTAGCGGGAGTAGAGACCCAGTACTTC.

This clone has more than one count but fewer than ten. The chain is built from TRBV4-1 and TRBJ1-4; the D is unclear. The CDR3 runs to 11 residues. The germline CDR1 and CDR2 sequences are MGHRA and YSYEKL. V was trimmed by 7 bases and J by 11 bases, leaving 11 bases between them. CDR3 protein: CASNAGGKLFF. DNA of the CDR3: TGCGCCAGCAACGCCGGAGGGAAACTGTTTTTT.

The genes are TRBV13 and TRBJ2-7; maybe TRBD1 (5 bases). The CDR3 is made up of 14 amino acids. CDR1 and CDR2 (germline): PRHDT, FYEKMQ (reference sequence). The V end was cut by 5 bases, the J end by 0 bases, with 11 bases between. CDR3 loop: CASSIGQGSYEQYF. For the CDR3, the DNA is TGTGCCAGCAGCATTGGACAAGGCTCCTACGAGCAGTACTTC. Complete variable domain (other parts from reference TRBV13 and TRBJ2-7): AAGVIQSPRHLIKEKRETATLKCYPIPRHDTVYWYQQGPGQDPQFLISFYEKMQSDKGSIPDRFSAQQFSDYHSELNMSSLELGDSALYFCASSIGQGSYEQYFGPGTRLTVT.

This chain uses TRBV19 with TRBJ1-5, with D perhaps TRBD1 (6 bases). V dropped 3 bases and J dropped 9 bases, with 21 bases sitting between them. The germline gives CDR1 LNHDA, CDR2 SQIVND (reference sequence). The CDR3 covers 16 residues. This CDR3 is CASSMSAGALNWPQHF. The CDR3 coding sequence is TGTGCCAGTAGTATGTCGGCAGGGGCTCTCAATTGGCCCCAGCATTTT.

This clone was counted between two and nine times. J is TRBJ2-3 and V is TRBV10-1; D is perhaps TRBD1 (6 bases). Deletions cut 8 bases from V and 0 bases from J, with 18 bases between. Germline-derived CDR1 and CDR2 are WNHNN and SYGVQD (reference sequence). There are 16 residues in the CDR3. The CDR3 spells CASSERGGNSTDTQYF. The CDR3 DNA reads TGCGCCAGCTCCGAGAGAGGGGGAAATAGCACAGATACGCAGTATTTT.

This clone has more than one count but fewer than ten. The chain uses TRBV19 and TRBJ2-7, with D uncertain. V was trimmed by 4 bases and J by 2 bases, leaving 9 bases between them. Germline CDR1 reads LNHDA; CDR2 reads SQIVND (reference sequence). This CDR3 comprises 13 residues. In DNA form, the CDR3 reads TGTGCCAGTAGTACCACTTTGGCCTACGAGCAGTACTTC. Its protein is CASSTTLAYEQYF.

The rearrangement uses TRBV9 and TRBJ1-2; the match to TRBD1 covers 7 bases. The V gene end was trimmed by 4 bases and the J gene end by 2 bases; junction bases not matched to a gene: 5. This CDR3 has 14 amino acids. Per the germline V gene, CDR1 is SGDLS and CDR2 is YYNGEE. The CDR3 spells CASSKPGQNYGYTF. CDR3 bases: TGTGCCAGCAGCAAGCCGGGACAGAACTATGGCTACACCTTC.

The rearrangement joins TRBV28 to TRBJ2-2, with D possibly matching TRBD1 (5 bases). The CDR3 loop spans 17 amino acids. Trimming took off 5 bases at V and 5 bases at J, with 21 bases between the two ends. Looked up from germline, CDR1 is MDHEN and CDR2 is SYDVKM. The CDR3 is CASSPSLSRVSTGELFF. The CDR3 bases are TGTGCCAGCAGTCCCAGTCTCTCCAGGGTTTCGACCGGGGAGCTGTTTTTT. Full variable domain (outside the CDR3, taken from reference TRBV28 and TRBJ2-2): DVKVTQSSRYLVKRTGEKVFLECVQDMDHENMFWYRQDPGLGLRLIYFSYDVKMKEKGDIPEGYSVSREKKERFSLILESASTNQTSMYLCASSPSLSRVSTGELFFGEGSRLTVL.

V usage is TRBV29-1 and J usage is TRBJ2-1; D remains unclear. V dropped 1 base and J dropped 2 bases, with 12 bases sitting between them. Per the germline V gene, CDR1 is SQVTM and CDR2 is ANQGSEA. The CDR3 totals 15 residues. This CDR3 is CSVEVRSFAYNEQFF. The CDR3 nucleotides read TGCAGCGTTGAAGTGCGTAGCTTTGCCTACAATGAGCAGTTCTTC.

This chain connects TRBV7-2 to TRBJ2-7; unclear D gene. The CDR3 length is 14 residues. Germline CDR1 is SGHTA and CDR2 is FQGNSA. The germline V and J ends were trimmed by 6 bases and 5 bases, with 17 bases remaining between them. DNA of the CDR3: TGTGCCAGCAGGTACGCGGTAGCAGCTAACGAGCAGTACTTC. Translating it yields CASRYAVAANEQYF.

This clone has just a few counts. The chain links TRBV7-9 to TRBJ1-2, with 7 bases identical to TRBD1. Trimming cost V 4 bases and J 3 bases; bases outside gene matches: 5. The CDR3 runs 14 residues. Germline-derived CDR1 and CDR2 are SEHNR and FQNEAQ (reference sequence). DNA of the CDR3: TGTGCCAGCAGCTCAACAGGGGTGGACTATGGCTACACCTTC. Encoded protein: CASSSTGVDYGYTF.

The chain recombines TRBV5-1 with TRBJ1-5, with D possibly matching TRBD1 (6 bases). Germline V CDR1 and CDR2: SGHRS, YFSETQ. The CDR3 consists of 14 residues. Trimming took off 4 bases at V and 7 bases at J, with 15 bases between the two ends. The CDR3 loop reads CASSEGGGNQPQHF. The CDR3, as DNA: TGCGCCAGCAGCGAGGGGGGAGGGAACCAGCCCCAGCATTTT. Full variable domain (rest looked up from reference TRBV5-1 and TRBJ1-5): KAGVTQTPRYLIKTRGQQVTLSCSPISGHRSVSWYQQTPGQGLQFLFEYFSETQRNKGNFPGRFSGRQFSNSRSEMNVSTLELGDSALYLCASSEGGGNQPQHFGDGTRLSIL.

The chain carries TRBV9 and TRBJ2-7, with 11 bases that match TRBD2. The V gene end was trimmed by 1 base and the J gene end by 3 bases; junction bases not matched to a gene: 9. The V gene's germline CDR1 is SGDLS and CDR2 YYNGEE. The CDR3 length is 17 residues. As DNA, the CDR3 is TGTGCCAGCAGCGTAACCGATGGGACTAGCGGCCTCTACGAGCAGTACTTC. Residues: CASSVTDGTSGLYEQYF.

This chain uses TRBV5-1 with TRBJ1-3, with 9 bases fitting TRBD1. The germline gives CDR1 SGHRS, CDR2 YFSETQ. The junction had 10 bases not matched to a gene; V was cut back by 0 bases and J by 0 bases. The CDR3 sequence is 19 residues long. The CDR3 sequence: CASSLGQGGKLYSGNTIYF. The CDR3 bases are TGCGCCAGCAGCTTGGGACAGGGGGGAAAACTCTACTCTGGAAACACCATATATTTT.